This paragraph covers one T cell receptor (beta chain) sequence. The antigen is undetermined. Naive CD4+ cells were CD45RA-selected; the remaining cells were memory. The CDR3 sequence is 16 residues long. The V end lost 0 bases, the J end lost 4 bases, and 16 bases lay between the germline ends. CDR1 SGHAT and CDR2 FQNNGV come from the germline V gene. Each subset's genomic DNA was split evenly across several immunoSEQ plates. TCRdb keeps only in-frame clones here, not all; method: immunoSEQ multiplex PCR. This table has 2.3 million or so clones, approximately 95% appearing once. The data derive from a study of shared clonotypes between healthy human individuals. Whole-study results and caveats: Of the naive CD4 clonotypes, 4% to 5% were shared across several donors.

This sequence originates from a young man in good health. Some clones in this sample may be carry-over from other donors' samples. The sample was naive CD4+ T cells from PBMCs. Indicated subset: CD45RA+ positively selected. The chain joins TRBV11-2 to TRBJ2-7; D may correspond to TRBD1 or TRBD2 (5 bases each). In nucleotides, the CDR3 is TGTGCCAGCAGCTTAGATTTGGGGGACGGCTCGTACGAGCAGTACTTC. Its translation is CASSLDLGDGSYEQYF.